Listed here are 21 T cell receptor beta chains from one sample, sequenced in a study of blood T cells in healthy people across ages. For the second PCR, which ran for 7 to 11 cycles, a sample-barcoded 5' primer and a J-beta primer mix were used. Each CDR3 protein is one row after TCRdb ran MiXCR on the 5' RACE reads. The table has roughly 1.6 million distinct CDR3 sequences, roughly 30% seen once; the top ten hold roughly 10%. Material for sequencing was blood. The receptors were gathered from a young woman in good health.

This chain uses TRBV27 with TRBJ2-3; D ambiguous. V was trimmed by 2 bases and J by 0 bases, leaving 9 bases between them. This CDR3 is built from 15 residues. Germline loops: CDR1 MNHEY, CDR2 SMNVEV (reference sequence). The CDR3: CASSLRAASTDTQYF. The CDR3 DNA follows: TGTGCCAGCAGTTTAAGGGCGGCTAGCACAGATACGCAGTATTTT.

Comments on this clonotype: This clone may be a read error of a much larger clone one base away. CDR3 sequence reads: CANSLTGAGGIQYF. As DNA, the CDR3 is TGTGCCAACAGCTTAACGGGCGCAGGGGGCATTCAGTACTTC. The chain uses TRBV7-3 and TRBJ2-4; 7 nucleotides match TRBD1. The CDR3 is 14 residues long. Germline assignment: CDR1 SGHTA and CDR2 FQGTGA.

J is TRBJ2-7 and V is TRBV28; D is undetermined. CDR3 length: 16 residues. V shed 5 bases and J shed 3 bases, with 20 bases lying between them. Looked up from germline, CDR1 is MDHEN and CDR2 is SYDVKM. The CDR3 nucleotides read TGTGCCAGCAGTCACCGATCAACACTCCGTAACTACGAGCAGTACTTC. Amino acid sequence: CASSHRSTLRNYEQYF.

This clonotype was detected ten times or more. This chain links TRBV20-1 with TRBJ2-7; 8 bases are shared with TRBD2. CDR3 length: 15 residues. The germline V gene encodes CDR1 DFQATT and CDR2 SNEGSKA (reference sequence). The V gene end was trimmed by 2 bases and the J gene end by 5 bases; junction bases not matched to a gene: 11. CDR3 DNA: TGCAGTGCTAGACCCGTGCCGGGACTAGGGAACGAGCAGTACTTC. Translation: CSARPVPGLGNEQYF.

This clonotype was detected only once. V and J are TRBV5-5 and TRBJ2-7, with 10 nucleotides matching TRBD2. Germline assignment: CDR1 SGHKS and CDR2 YYEKEE (reference sequence). This CDR3 spans 17 amino acids. V dropped 4 bases and J dropped 4; count of bases not matched to a gene: 14. CDR3 residues: CASSLLAGGGVLYEQYV. CDR3 nucleotides: TGTGCCAGCAGCCTTTTAGCGGGAGGAGGAGTATTATACGAGCAGTACGTC.

This clonotype showed up just once. This sequence joins TRBV19 and TRBJ2-3; 7 bases are a match to TRBD1. The germline V gene has CDR1 LNHDA and CDR2 SQIVND (reference sequence). V dropped 3 bases and J dropped 3; count of bases not matched to a gene: 3. The CDR3 sequence is 14 residues long. CDR3 DNA sequence: TGTGCCAGTAGTATCCGACAGGGTACAGATACGCAGTATTTT. Translation: CASSIRQGTDTQYF.

V usage is TRBV27 and J usage is TRBJ2-7; D may be TRBD2 (5 bases). The ends were cut back, 2 bases at V and 3 bases at J, with 14 bases in the middle. From germline, CDR1 is MNHEY and CDR2 SMNVEV (reference sequence). This CDR3 is 15 amino acids long. The chain's CDR3 is CASSLTMVRDYEQYF. The DNA for the CDR3 is TGTGCCAGCAGTTTAACGATGGTCCGGGACTACGAGCAGTACTTC.

This clonotype occurred a few times. The chain carries TRBV20-1 and TRBJ1-5; no reliable D call. V was clipped by 6 bases and J by 0 bases, with 6 bases between them. The CDR3 is 12 residues long. Per germline, CDR1 DFQATT and CDR2 SNEGSKA (reference sequence). Here the CDR3 DNA reads TGCAGTGCACAGCTTAGCAATCAGCCCCAGCATTTT. As protein: CSAQLSNQPQHF.

This clonotype occurred a few times. This rearrangement joins TRBV6-6 to TRBJ1-1, with D hard to call. Germline V gene lookup returns CDR1 MNHNY and CDR2 SVGAGI (reference sequence). Trimming left V 6 bases short and J 5 bases short, with 10 bases between. CDR3 size: 12 residues. CDR3 in amino acids: CASSHLGTEAFF. The DNA of the CDR3 is TGTGCCAGCAGCCACCTAGGTACTGAAGCTTTCTTT.

V is TRBV29-1 and J is TRBJ2-7, with D perhaps matching TRBD1 or TRBD2 (7 bases each). CDR3 length: 14 residues. Germline V CDR1 and CDR2: SQVTM, ANQGSEA. The V gene lost 7 bases and the J gene lost 7 bases, with 23 bases spanning the gap. The CDR3 DNA reads as TGCAGCGCGGAGCGGGACAGCTCCCACAATGAGCAGTACTTC. This sequence encodes CSAERDSSHNEQYF.

This clonotype was observed a few times. The rearrangement uses TRBV20-1 and TRBJ2-7; D is uncertain. Trimming shortened V by 0 bases and J by 0 bases, and 12 bases separated the two germline ends. The CDR3 is made up of 15 amino acids. Germline values: CDR1 DFQATT, CDR2 SNEGSKA (reference sequence). Written as DNA, the CDR3 is TGCAGTGCTAGAGATAGGGCCCGGAGCTCCTACGAGCAGTACTTC. It is translated as CSARDRARSSYEQYF.

CDR3 protein: CASSQGGHGEAFF. The CDR3 nucleotides read TGCGCCAGCAGCCAGGGAGGGCATGGTGAAGCTTTCTTT. The chain employs TRBV5-1 and TRBJ1-1, with a tentative D call TRBD1 (5 bases). The germline V gene has CDR1 SGHRS and CDR2 YFSETQ. The CDR3 totals 13 residues. V shed 4 bases and J shed 7 bases, with 14 bases lying between them.

This chain joins TRBV4-1 and TRBJ2-1; 8 bases are shared with TRBD2. This CDR3 spans 17 amino acids. The germline gives CDR1 MGHRA, CDR2 YSYEKL. Trimming took 2 bases from V and 2 from J; bases not matched to a gene: 8. CDR3 sequence: CASSQRNSGNTYNEQFF. CDR3 DNA: TGCGCCAGCAGCCAACGTAATAGCGGGAACACCTACAATGAGCAGTTCTTC.

The chain recombines TRBV20-1 with TRBJ2-4; 7 bases fit TRBD2. The J segment lost 0 bases and the V segment lost 1 base, leaving 15 bases of the junction unmatched. Germline V gene data show CDR1 as DFQATT and CDR2 as SNEGSKA (reference sequence). This CDR3 has 19 amino acids. The CDR3 sequence: CSARAPMGRGEVAKNIQYF. In DNA, the CDR3 is TGCAGTGCTAGAGCTCCGATGGGTCGGGGGGAGGTAGCCAAAAACATTCAGTACTTC.

The chain uses TRBV20-1 and TRBJ1-6; D uncertain. CDR3 length equals 13 residues. CDR1 DFQATT and CDR2 SNEGSKA come from the germline V gene (reference sequence). Trimming took 0 bases from V and 14 from J, leaving 14 bases between them. The CDR3 bases are TGCAGTGCTAGAGAACCCACCCGACTTTCCCTCCACTTT. Its translation: CSAREPTRLSLHF.

This clonotype was picked up a small number of times. This chain joins TRBV27 and TRBJ2-5; D not resolved. Germline loops: CDR1 MNHEY, CDR2 SMNVEV (reference sequence). Trimming pared 6 bases from V and 9 bases from J, leaving 20 bases between. The CDR3 covers 14 residues. The CDR3 sequence: CASSKLDGRSAQYF. The DNA of the CDR3 is TGTGCCAGCAGCAAACTGGACGGACGAAGTGCCCAGTACTTC.

The chain carries TRBV4-3 and TRBJ2-5; possible D gene TRBD2, 6 bases. TRBJ2-7 matches the DNA end more closely, so the J call is doubtful. The CDR3 loop spans 16 amino acids. The germline gives CDR1 LGHNA, CDR2 YSLEER. The CDR3 here is CASSQGLGLATYEQYF. As DNA, the CDR3 is TGCGCCAGCAGCCAAGGGTTGGGTCTAGCGACATACGAGCAGTACTTC.

This clonotype showed up just a few times. The V gene is TRBV28, the J gene TRBJ1-6; no definite D call. Per germline, CDR1 MDHEN and CDR2 SYDVKM. V was clipped by 1 base and J by 5 bases, with 12 bases between them. This CDR3 region has 16 residues. CDR3 in DNA: TGTGCCAGCAGTTTATCGTCAGGTCTGAATAATTCACCCCTCCACTTT. Translation gives CASSLSSGLNNSPLHF.

This clonotype showed up just a few times. The J gene is TRBJ2-1, the V gene TRBV6-5; TRBD2 is a possible D gene (5 bases). The V gene lost 6 bases and the J gene lost 4 bases, with 13 bases spanning the gap. There are 14 residues in the CDR3. CDR1 MNHEY and CDR2 SVGAGI come from the germline V gene. The CDR3 DNA follows: TGTGCCAGCAGCTTGAAGAGGGAGTACAATGAGCAGTTCTTC. Translated: CASSLKREYNEQFF.

The J gene is TRBJ2-2, the V gene TRBV10-3; perhaps TRBD1 as D (6 bases). Germline values: CDR1 ENHRY, CDR2 SYGVKD. Trimming took 11 bases from V and 0 from J, leaving 19 bases between them. The CDR3 consists of 16 residues. The CDR3 protein is CAFRRDKSPNTGELFF. CDR3 bases: TGTGCCTTCCGACGGGACAAATCCCCGAACACCGGGGAGCTGTTTTTT.

The V gene is TRBV4-1, the J gene TRBJ1-2, with D perhaps TRBD1 (6 bases). Trimming cost V 1 base and J 3 bases, with 15 bases left between them. The CDR3 spans 16 residues. Germline V gives CDR1 MGHRA, CDR2 YSYEKL. The CDR3 spells CASSQGSLPGDYGYTF. CDR3 coding DNA: TGCGCCAGCAGCCAAGGATCCCTTCCAGGGGACTATGGCTACACCTTC.